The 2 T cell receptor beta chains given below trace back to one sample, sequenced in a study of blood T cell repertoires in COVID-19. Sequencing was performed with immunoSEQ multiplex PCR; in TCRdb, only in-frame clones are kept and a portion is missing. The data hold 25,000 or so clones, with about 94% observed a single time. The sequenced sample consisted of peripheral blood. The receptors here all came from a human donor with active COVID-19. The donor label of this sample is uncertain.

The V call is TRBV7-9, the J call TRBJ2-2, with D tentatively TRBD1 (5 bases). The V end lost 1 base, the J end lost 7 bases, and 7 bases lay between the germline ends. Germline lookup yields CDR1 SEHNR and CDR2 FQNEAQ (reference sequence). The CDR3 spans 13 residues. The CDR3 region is CASSLETVGELFF. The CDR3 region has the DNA TGTGCCAGCAGCTTAGAGACAGTCGGGGAGCTGTTTTTT.

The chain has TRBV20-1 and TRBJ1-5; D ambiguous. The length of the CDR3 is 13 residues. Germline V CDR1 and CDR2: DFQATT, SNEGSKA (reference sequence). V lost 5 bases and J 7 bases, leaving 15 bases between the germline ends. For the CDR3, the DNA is TGCAGTGCTGGTGGGGAAAAGCGGCAGCCCCAGCATTTT. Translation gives CSAGGEKRQPQHF.